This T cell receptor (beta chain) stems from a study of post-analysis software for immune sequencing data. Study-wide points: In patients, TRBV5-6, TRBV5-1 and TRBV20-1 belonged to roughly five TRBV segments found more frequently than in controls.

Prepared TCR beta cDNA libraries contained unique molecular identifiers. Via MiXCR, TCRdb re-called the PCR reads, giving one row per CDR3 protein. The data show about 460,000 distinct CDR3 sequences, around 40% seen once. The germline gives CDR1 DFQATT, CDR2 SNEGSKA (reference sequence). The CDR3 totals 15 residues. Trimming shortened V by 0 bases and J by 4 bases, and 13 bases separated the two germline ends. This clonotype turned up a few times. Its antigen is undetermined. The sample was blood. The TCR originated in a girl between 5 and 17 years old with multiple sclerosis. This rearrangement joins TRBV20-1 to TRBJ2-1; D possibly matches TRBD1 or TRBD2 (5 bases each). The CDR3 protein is CSARDHRGRYNEQFF. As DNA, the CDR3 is TGCAGTGCTAGAGATCACCGGGGACGGTACAATGAGCAGTTCTTC.